This T cell receptor beta chain was captured in a study of cytomegalovirus exposure and HLA in healthy donors. Germline V gene lookup returns CDR1 LNHDA and CDR2 SQIVND (reference sequence). The CDR3 consists of 15 residues. J was trimmed by 6 bases and V by 7 bases; bases with no gene match: 9. Comment on this clone: Its antigen is undetermined.

General study findings and limits: TCR association rates varied by HLA locus in a later analysis, with DRB1 highest and HLA-C lowest. A previous analysis found most TCR beta V segments productive roughly 87% or roughly 30% of the time. A later analysis linked a missense DCLRE1C variant to TCR beta V- and J-gene trimming.

The PCR was carried out with 60 Vbeta primers and 13 Jbeta primers. Sequencing used immunoSEQ multiplex PCR; TCRdb keeps in-frame clones, though not all of them. The sample lists about 110,000 clones; 79% were seen once. This rearrangement joins TRBV19 to TRBJ1-5; 10 bases map to TRBD1. The source is a man aged 25-45 years in good health and CMV-seropositive. The specimen was PBMCs. The DNA for the CDR3 is TGTGCCAGTAATCCGGGACAGGGGCGCACTCAGCCCCAGCATTTT. It translates to CASNPGQGRTQPQHF.